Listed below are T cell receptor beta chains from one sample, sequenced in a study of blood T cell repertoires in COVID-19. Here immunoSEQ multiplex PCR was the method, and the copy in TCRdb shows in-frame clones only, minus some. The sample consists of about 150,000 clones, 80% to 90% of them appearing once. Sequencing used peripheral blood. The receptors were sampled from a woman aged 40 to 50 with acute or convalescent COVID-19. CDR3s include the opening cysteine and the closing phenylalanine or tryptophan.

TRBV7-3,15,CASSSSGTGYNEQFF
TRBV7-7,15,CASSLYTSSADTQYF
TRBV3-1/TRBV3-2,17,CASSPPSGGATADTQYF
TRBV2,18,CASSESGQGKIANYGYTF
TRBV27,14,CASSSSGLYQPQHF
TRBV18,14,CASSPGGGNQPQHF
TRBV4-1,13,CASSRRGANEQFF
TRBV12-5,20,CASGLVFITGTGLSNTEAFF
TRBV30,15,CAWSVWGVSTDTQYF
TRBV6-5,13,CASNLRRGTEAFF
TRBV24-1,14,CATSGADSREKLFF
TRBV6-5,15,CASSYSKAYYNEQFF
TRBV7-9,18,CASSRVPPGQEILYEQYF
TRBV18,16,CASSPQLGGMNTEAFF
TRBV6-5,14,CASSIRGINQPQHF
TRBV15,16,CATSSLVNRRLLEQYF
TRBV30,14,CAWSTTGLNTEAFF
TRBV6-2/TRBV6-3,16,CASSWSGSIRTDTQYF
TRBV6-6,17,CASSRGVRSSYNSPLHF
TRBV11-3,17,CASSLRRMGLYSYEQYF
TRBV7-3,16,CASSLTPPGQGVEQFF
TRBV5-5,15,CASSLVRGLNSPLHF
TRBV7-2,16,CASSPTSGRAPREQYF
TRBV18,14,CASSPRQGTDTQYF
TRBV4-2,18,CASSPPGLAGGPSETQYF
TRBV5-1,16,CASSLRSGPRDTEAFF
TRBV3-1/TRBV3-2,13,CASSAGQSLGYTF
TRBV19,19,CASSMDGGTSGRSTDTQYF
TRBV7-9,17,CASSLGEGGLTNEKLFF